This record covers a single TCR beta chain. This clonotype turned up a few times. The antigen this receptor binds is unknown. The germline gene is not matched at one end of the junction; a read error may be the cause. The data derive from a study of T cells after yellow fever vaccination (dated by TCRdb to between 2018 and 2020). With regard to the full study: The SMART-Seq v4 Ultra Low Input RNA kit was used to prepare libraries from fractions with low cell numbers. Bulk TCR alpha and beta repertoires were sequenced longitudinally to track T-cell clones before and after primary and booster YFV17D yellow fever vaccination. Two healthy male donors, one aged 18 to 30 and one aged 30 to 40 years, made up the cohort. Blood was collected at multiple timepoints before and after primary and secondary immunization, and bulk PBMC replicates and cell subsets were isolated.

CDR1 SGHTA and CDR2 FQGNSA are derived from the germline V gene. The CDR3 covers 12 residues, taking in both the cysteine and the phenylalanine. CDR3 DNA only is kept here, 36 bases in frame from base 1. The sequencer listed for this sample is Illumina NovaSeq 6000. TCR cDNA was synthesized by 5'RACE template switching, which introduced a universal primer site and unique molecular identifiers. Priming for cDNA synthesis came from both the TCR alpha and TCR beta constant segments. Two PCR steps were used to amplify libraries, with sample barcodes and sequencing adapters being added in the second step. Libraries were sequenced on Illumina HiSeq 2500 (2x100 bp) or NovaSeq (2x150 bp). Concerning the study's data processing: MIGEC was used to demultiplex reads and collapse the reads into UMI consensus sequences, and MiXCR was used for V(D)J alignment. Vaccine-responding clonotypes were defined with edgeR using replicate PBMC samples, requiring FDR below 0.01 and a log2 fold change above 5 up to day 15. Each bulk clonotype received a CD4 or CD8 identity based on whether the sequenced CD4 or CD8 repertoire contained that clonotype at higher abundance. TCRdb reworked the public reads: Q25 trimming with fastp, MiXCR clone assembly, productive beta chains retained. Rows are unified per CDR3 protein, each entry keeping the most common DNA and genes. The V and J calls were not made by the authors but by TCRdb's processing. This sample has 300,000 to 350,000 distinct CDR3 sequences in its table, and 4% of those were observed once. The ten largest clonotypes hold 20% to 25% of the sample.

Overall study results and their limits: Because only a couple of donors were included in the study, the extent to which the findings can be generalized is limited. Compared with the primary T-cell response, the secondary T-cell response was faster but weaker, reaching its peak on day 5 rather than on day 15. Most clones expanded after primary vaccination (around 96% of CD4 and over 80% of CD8) were re-detected after the booster, suggesting that broad memory maintenance occurred. A small fraction of clonotypes showed up in both the CD4 and CD8 compartments, probably as a result of convergent recombination. FACS-sorted repertoires could contain abundant contaminating clonotypes from the bulk population, so computational filtering was required.

This specimen's treatment or condition label, interpreted: live attenuated yellow fever vaccine strain. At each blood-draw timepoint, two biological replicates of bulk PBMCs were collected. PBMCs were isolated from peripheral blood using a standard Ficoll-Paque protocol. RNA was extracted with TriZol from bulk PBMCs, CD4 and CD8 fractions, and dextramer-positive and dextramer-negative fractions. This material consisted of PBMCs, taken 5 days after the yellow fever booster vaccination. The receptor was derived from a man younger than 30 who received the YFV17D yellow fever vaccine. The rearrangement combines TRBV7-2 with TRBJ2-1; the central 12 bases match TRBD2. The CDR3 region reads CASSPSGGAVIF. The DNA sequence is as follows: TGTGCCAGCAGTCCTAGCGGGGGGGCCGTAATCTTC.